This T cell receptor beta chain stems from a study of chemoradiotherapy in HPV16-positive cancers. In the study overall: A couple of HPV16-positive patients' cells yielded candidate HPV-specific clones and common motifs.

Samples were taken several times over chemoradiotherapy. Germline assignment: CDR1 ENHRY and CDR2 SYGVKD. This CDR3 has 16 amino acids. The V gene end was trimmed by 4 bases and the J gene end by 3 bases; junction bases not matched to a gene: 11. For this clone: Its antigen is not identified.

Study-level points and caveats: Functional assays defining HPV-specific T cells used only a couple of HPV16-positive patients.

Data came from immunoSEQ multiplex PCR; TCRdb stores just in-frame clones and leaves some out. The sample contains more than 9,500 clones, around 73% of which appear only once. The receptor was derived from a human donor with HPV-associated anogenital cancer. The chain employs TRBV10-3 and TRBJ1-1; TRBD1 agrees at 7 bases. The specimen was taken from a patient who underwent chemoradiotherapy. CDR3 DNA: TGTGCCATCAGTGTGGGGCAGGGGGGAGCGGACACTGAAGCTTTCTTT. It specifies CAISVGQGGADTEAFF.